The next 21 T cell receptor beta chains were all read from a single sample in a study of T cell changes during pregnancy in multiple sclerosis. Generated by immunoSEQ multiplex PCR, the TCRdb table keeps only in-frame clones and is missing some. This table holds approximately 94,000 clones, approximately 92% found once. The source was peripheral blood, collected after pregnancy. The receptors come from a female donor with multiple sclerosis, enrolled in a pregnancy study.

This chain links TRBV11-2 with TRBJ1-2, with TRBD1 matching 7 bases. Unmatched junction bases numbered 11, after V lost 4 bases and J lost 6 bases. CDR3 size: 15 residues. CDR1 and CDR2 from the germline V gene are SGHAT and FQNNGV. The CDR3 protein is CASSSNEADRNGYTF. In DNA, the CDR3 is TGTGCCAGCAGCTCGAACGAAGCGGACAGGAATGGCTACACCTTC. The variable domain in full, with the rest retrieved from reference TRBV11-2 and TRBJ1-2, is EAGVAQSPRYKIIEKRQSVAFWCNPISGHATLYWYQQILGQGPKLLIQFQNNGVVDDSQLPKDRFSAERLKGVDSTLKIQPAKLEDSAVYLCASSSNEADRNGYTFGSGTRLTVV.

The chain links TRBV15 to TRBJ1-2; a possible D gene is TRBD1 (6 bases). Trimming removed 0 bases at V and 2 bases at J, with 13 bases between. The CDR3 covers 16 residues. Germline V gene data show CDR1 as LNHNV and CDR2 as YYDKDF (reference sequence). CDR3: CATSRDHLGQNYGYTF. CDR3 coding DNA: TGTGCCACCAGCAGAGATCATCTAGGACAGAACTATGGCTACACCTTC.

The V call is TRBV6-5, the J call TRBJ2-2; TRBD1 is a possible D gene (5 bases). Trimming took 5 bases from V and 1 from J, leaving 11 bases between them. Germline V gene sequence: CDR1 MNHEY, CDR2 SVGAGI. The CDR3 has 15 residues. The CDR3 DNA follows: TGTGCCAGCAGTGCGGACAACCGGAACACCGGGGAGCTGTTTTTT. It specifies CASSADNRNTGELFF.

This rearrangement joins TRBV5-6 to TRBJ2-1; D gene unclear. The V gene's germline CDR1 is SGHDT and CDR2 YYEEEE. Trimming took 0 bases from V and 8 from J, leaving 12 bases between them. CDR3 size: 14 residues. CDR3 amino acids: CASSLVSRIDEQFF. CDR3 bases: TGTGCCAGCAGCTTGGTATCCAGAATCGATGAGCAGTTCTTC.

Here the CDR3 reads CASRGGWGITEAFF. The DNA of the CDR3 is TGTGCCAGCAGGGGAGGGTGGGGGATCACTGAAGCTTTCTTT. V is TRBV2 and J is TRBJ1-1; perhaps TRBD1 as D (5 bases). The CDR3 extends over 14 amino acids. Germline V gene data show CDR1 as SNHLY and CDR2 as FYNNEI. The V end was cut by 6 bases, the J end by 4 bases, with 15 bases between.

V is TRBV5-4 and J is TRBJ2-7; D is ambiguous. Germline V gene lookup returns CDR1 SGHNT and CDR2 YYREEE (reference sequence). The V end lost 1 base, the J end lost 2 bases, and 7 bases lay between the germline ends. This CDR3 has 13 amino acids. CDR3 in amino acids: CASSLYEAYEQYF. Written as DNA, the CDR3 is TGTGCCAGCAGCTTGTATGAGGCCTACGAGCAGTACTTC.

V gene TRBV4-3 combines with J gene TRBJ2-1; D perhaps matches TRBD1 (5 bases). CDR3 length: 17 residues. Trimming took off 1 base at V and 0 bases at J, with 13 bases between the two ends. The germline gives CDR1 LGHNA, CDR2 YSLEER. The CDR3 DNA sequence: TGCGCCAGCAGCCAAGTACAGGCTTTCGACTCCTACAATGAGCAGTTCTTC. Translated: CASSQVQAFDSYNEQFF.

V gene TRBV18 combines with J gene TRBJ2-1; possible D gene TRBD2, 5 bases. The CDR3 totals 15 residues. V lost 6 bases, J lost 5 bases, and 17 bases lay in between. CDR1 and CDR2 (germline): KGHSH, LQKENI. This CDR3 is CASSPDAGLNNEQFF. DNA for the CDR3: TGTGCCAGCTCTCCAGACGCGGGCCTTAACAATGAGCAGTTCTTC.

The chain uses TRBV7-6 and TRBJ1-1; tentative D call: TRBD1 (5 bases). CDR1 SGHVS and CDR2 FNYEAQ come from the germline V gene. The CDR3 contains 15 residues. Trimming stripped 5 bases from V and 3 bases from J, with 16 bases between. CDR3 bases: TGTGCCAGCAGCCCAGCCAGGGTTATAGACACTGAAGCTTTCTTT. Translated: CASSPARVIDTEAFF.

J is TRBJ1-4 and V is TRBV7-9, with a weak D call TRBD1 (6 bases). V dropped 3 bases and J dropped 8 bases, with 19 bases sitting between them. The CDR3 is 16 amino acids. Germline loops: CDR1 SEHNR, CDR2 FQNEAQ (reference sequence). The CDR3 DNA follows: TGTGCCAGCAGCTTCGCAACGGGGGGCCTAATCGAAAAACTGTTTTTT. Protein product: CASSFATGGLIEKLFF. Based on the CDR3 plus reference TRBV7-9 and TRBJ1-4, the full variable domain is DTGVSQNPRHKITKRGQNVTFRCDPISEHNRLYWYRQTLGQGPEFLTYFQNEAQLEKSRLLSDRFSAERPKGSFSTLEIQRTEQGDSAMYLCASSFATGGLIEKLFFGSGTQLSVL.

The chain uses TRBV10-3 and TRBJ1-6; TRBD1 aligns across 8 bases. This CDR3 is 15 amino acids long. Germline-derived CDR1 and CDR2 are ENHRY and SYGVKD. V lost 5 bases and J lost 3; bases outside the gene matches: 3. The DNA for the CDR3 is TGTGCCATCAGTACGGACAGGGACTATAATTCACCCCTCCACTTT. It encodes CAISTDRDYNSPLHF.

This chain joins TRBV28 and TRBJ1-1, with D unresolved. Germline assignment: CDR1 MDHEN and CDR2 SYDVKM. The CDR3 covers 12 residues. Trimming removed 6 bases from V and 5 bases from J, with 10 bases in between. The CDR3 DNA is TGTGCCAGCAGCCCGGGGAGTACTGAAGCTTTCTTT. Translation gives CASSPGSTEAFF.

The chain is built from TRBV28 and TRBJ1-5; D gene unclear. The CDR3 has 13 residues. Germline-derived CDR1 and CDR2 are MDHEN and SYDVKM. V was cut by 7 bases and J by 9 bases, with 16 bases left in between. The CDR3 DNA reads as TGTGCCAGCAATAGGTTGGGAGTGAGGCCCCAGCATTTT. Its translation is CASNRLGVRPQHF.

V gene TRBV5-6 combines with J gene TRBJ2-1; possible D gene TRBD1, 6 bases. Germline assignment: CDR1 SGHDT and CDR2 YYEEEE. The CDR3 spans 15 residues. V lost 4 bases and J 1 base, leaving 12 bases between the germline ends. The CDR3, as DNA: TGTGCCAGCAGCGGTCTAGGGGGTTCCTACAATGAGCAGTTCTTC. It specifies CASSGLGGSYNEQFF.

CDR3 DNA sequence: TGTGCCAGCAACTTGCGGGTTAGCTCCTACAATGAGCAGTTCTTC. This translates into CASNLRVSSYNEQFF. The rearrangement joins TRBV27 to TRBJ2-1; TRBD2 might be the D (5 bases). Trimming removed 7 bases from V and 0 bases from J, with 13 bases in between. CDR3 size: 15 residues. Germline CDR1 and CDR2: MNHEY and SMNVEV (reference sequence).

The gene calls are TRBV7-2 and TRBJ1-1; D perhaps matches TRBD1 (5 bases). Per germline, CDR1 SGHTA and CDR2 FQGNSA. The CDR3 covers 15 residues. Trimming left V 4 bases short and J 4 bases short, with 16 bases between. CDR3 nucleotides: TGTGCCAGCAGCTCCCGGCCGACAGAGACCACTGAAGCTTTCTTT. Translation gives CASSSRPTETTEAFF.

V gene TRBV5-6 combines with J gene TRBJ1-5; D perhaps matches TRBD1 (5 bases). Germline-derived CDR1 and CDR2 are SGHDT and YYEEEE. V was shortened by 1 base and J by 2 bases, with 7 bases between the two germline ends. The CDR3 is 14 residues long. The CDR3 spells CASSLLGGNQPQHF. In DNA form, the CDR3 reads TGTGCCAGCAGCTTGCTAGGGGGCAATCAGCCCCAGCATTTT. Full variable domain (missing parts from reference TRBV5-6 and TRBJ1-5): DAGVTQSPTHLIKTRGQQVTLRCSPKSGHDTVSWYQQALGQGPQFIFQYYEEEERQRGNFPDRFSGHQFPNYSSELNVNALLLGDSALYLCASSLLGGNQPQHFGDGTRLSIL.

The V call is TRBV6-1, the J call TRBJ2-3; 8 nucleotides align to TRBD1. Losses at the gene ends were 6 bases for V and 3 bases for J; bases not matched to a gene: 2. Germline loops: CDR1 MNHNS, CDR2 SASEGT. The CDR3 extends over 13 amino acids. CDR3: CASSRQGTDTQYF. The CDR3, as DNA: TGTGCCAGCAGCAGACAGGGGACAGATACGCAGTATTTT.

Only one count was recorded for this clone. This chain links TRBV5-8 with TRBJ2-3, with D perhaps matching TRBD1 (6 bases). The germline V and J ends were trimmed by 1 base and 3 bases, with 9 bases remaining between them. CDR3 length: 14 amino acids. Germline CDR1 is SGHTS and CDR2 is YDEGEE. In DNA, the CDR3 is TGTGCCAGCAGCTTGTTACAGGGAACAGATACGCAGTATTTT. Amino acids: CASSLLQGTDTQYF.

The CDR3 loop is CASSPYSREQYF. The DNA for the CDR3 is TGTGCCAGCAGCCCTTATAGCCGCGAGCAGTACTTC. The chain uses TRBV7-2 and TRBJ2-7; D uncertain. Germline loops: CDR1 SGHTA, CDR2 FQGNSA. The V gene lost 5 bases and the J gene lost 6 bases, with 11 bases spanning the gap. This CDR3 is built from 12 residues. The full variable domain, in which reference TRBV7-2 and TRBJ2-7 provide the parts outside the CDR3, is GAGVSQSPSNKVTEKGKDVELRCDPISGHTALYWYRQSLGQGLEFLIYFQGNSAPDKSGLPSDRFSAERTGGSVSTLTIQRTQQEDSAVYLCASSPYSREQYFGPGTRLTVT.

The genes are TRBV7-2 and TRBJ2-1, with TRBD2 matching over 12 bases. The CDR3 contains 14 residues. Unmatched junction bases numbered 3, after V lost 4 bases and J lost 8 bases. Germline V gene data show CDR1 as SGHTA and CDR2 as FQGNSA. CDR3 amino acids: CASSSGTSGHEQFF. The CDR3 DNA sequence: TGTGCCAGCAGCTCCGGGACTAGCGGGCATGAGCAGTTCTTC.